This T cell receptor (beta chain) emerged from a study of blood T cells in healthy people across ages. The CDR3 consists of 14 residues. V lost 2 bases, J lost 5 bases, and 16 bases lay in between. Looked up from germline, CDR1 is SQVTM and CDR2 is ANQGSEA. A minimum of 6 micrograms of total RNA was extracted per sample. This clonotype was recorded many times. The authors ran a second PCR of about 6 to 11 cycles using a sample-barcoded 5' primer and a J-beta primer mix. MiXCR, applied by TCRdb to the 5' RACE reads, yields one record per CDR3 protein. The data contain some 1.5 million distinct CDR3 sequences, 28% of them singletons.

The chain recombines TRBV29-1 with TRBJ2-7, with D perhaps matching TRBD2 (6 bases). This TCR was recovered from a woman aged 25 to 39 in good health. The sequencing input was blood. For the CDR3, the DNA is TGCAGCGTTGAATTACCTAGCGCTACCCACGAGCAGTACTTC. Protein sequence: CSVELPSATHEQYF.